This T cell receptor beta chain was sequenced for a study of neurological immune-mediated disorders. The cDNA was produced through 5'RACE with 10-nucleotide random UMIs. In each sequencing run, over 160 million TCR-beta sequences were generated from 15-18 subjects. TCRdb reprocessed the 5' RACE reads via MiXCR and lists one record per CDR3 protein. This sample yields around 27,000 distinct CDR3 sequences, of which 15% are seen a single time; roughly a quarter belongs to the top ten. Between the trimmed V and J ends, which lost 7 bases and 5 bases, there was a span of 17 bases. Germline assignment: CDR1 SQVTM and CDR2 ANQGSEA. The CDR3 runs 13 residues. This clonotype was detected many times.

The specimen was PBMCs. The receptor was derived from a man in his 70s in good health. The rearrangement uses TRBV29-1 and TRBJ2-5; the D is unclear. The CDR3, as DNA: TGCAGCGGTGCGTCAAGCCTACAGGAGACCCAGTACTTC. This codes for CSGASSLQETQYF.